These 10 T cell receptor beta chains originate from one sample sequenced in a study of early T cells in non-severe SARS-CoV-2 infection. TCRdb ran MiXCR on the 5' RACE reads and lists one entry per CDR3 protein. The sample consists of about 100,000 distinct CDR3 sequences, about 12% of them appearing once. The specimen was whole blood. Every receptor here comes from an adult who was a healthcare worker with PCR-confirmed SARS-CoV-2 infection or an uninfected control (not recorded which).

The chain uses TRBV5-4 and TRBJ2-7, with D possibly matching TRBD1 (5 bases). The ends were cut back, 0 bases at V and 4 bases at J, with 14 bases in the middle. Germline CDR1 SGHNT, CDR2 YYREEE (reference sequence). The CDR3 is made up of 15 amino acids. The CDR3 spells CASSLVGQGLYEQYF. CDR3 nucleotides: TGTGCCAGCAGCTTGGTGGGGCAGGGATTATACGAGCAGTACTTC.

The chain links TRBV6-5 to TRBJ2-5, with a weak D call TRBD2 (6 bases). Germline CDR1 is MNHEY and CDR2 is SVGAGI. V was pared by 6 bases and J by 2 bases, with 10 bases between. The length of the CDR3 is 13 residues. Written as DNA, the CDR3 is TGTGCCAGCAGGTTGAGCGGGCAAGAGACCCAGTACTTC. Protein product: CASRLSGQETQYF.

There are a few counts of this clonotype. The chain uses TRBV3-1 and TRBJ1-3; tentative D call: TRBD1 (5 bases). The CDR3 loop spans 15 amino acids. The germline V gene encodes CDR1 LGHDT and CDR2 YNNKEL (reference sequence). Trimming shortened V by 2 bases and J by 9 bases, and 17 bases separated the two germline ends. The DNA of the CDR3 is TGTGCCAGCAGCCAACAGGGAGCACGGGTCGGCACCATATATTTT. Its translation: CASSQQGARVGTIYF.

This chain connects TRBV29-1 to TRBJ2-7; the D is unclear. The CDR3 consists of 11 residues. The ends were cut back, 4 bases at V and 2 bases at J, with 6 bases in the middle. From germline, CDR1 is SQVTM and CDR2 ANQGSEA. The CDR3 sequence is CSVGSAYEQYF. CDR3 in DNA: TGCAGCGTTGGGTCCGCCTACGAGCAGTACTTC.

The chain has TRBV11-2 and TRBJ1-1; D call uncertain. Trimming shortened V by 3 bases and J by 2 bases, and 10 bases separated the two germline ends. Germline lookup yields CDR1 SGHAT and CDR2 FQNNGV. This CDR3 contains 14 residues. The CDR3 DNA reads TGTGCCAGCAGCTTCTCCCAGCTAAACACTGAAGCTTTCTTT. Translating gives CASSFSQLNTEAFF.

This clonotype was observed many times. In nucleotides, the CDR3 is TGTGCCAGCAGCCAAGCCAGACTAGCGGGACCCAAAAACATTCAGTACTTC. This encodes CASSQARLAGPKNIQYF. The chain is built from TRBV3-1 and TRBJ2-4; 11 bases are shared with TRBD2. The CDR3 spans 17 residues. Germline assignment: CDR1 LGHDT and CDR2 YNNKEL (reference sequence). V shed 1 base and J 2 bases; nucleotides not matched to a gene: 4.

This clonotype was counted only a few times. The DNA for the CDR3 is TGTGCCAGCAGCAAAACGCCACCCGGACAGGGATTTGACGATGAGCAGTTCTTC. Translating gives CASSKTPPGQGFDDEQFF. The gene calls are TRBV21-1 and TRBJ2-1; TRBD1 was called by the table and not checked on the DNA. TRBV21-1 is a known pseudogene. This CDR3 region has 18 residues.

The chain employs TRBV10-2 and TRBJ1-5; no firm D call. The germline CDR1 and CDR2 sequences are WSHSY and SAAADI. Trimming shortened V by 10 bases and J by 1 base, and 11 bases separated the two germline ends. The CDR3 runs 13 residues. The CDR3 nucleotides are TGCGCCACCAGAGGCTTGAGCAATCAGCCCCAGCATTTT. This codes for CATRGLSNQPQHF.

The V and J genes are TRBV12-3 or TRBV12-4 and TRBJ2-2; D ambiguous. CDR3 length: 13 residues. Trimming took off 0 bases at V and 7 bases at J, with 6 bases between the two ends. Here the CDR3 DNA reads TGTGCCAGCAGTTTAGCCCGGGTCGGGGAGCTGTTTTTT. This gives the protein CASSLARVGELFF.

This clonotype was counted at least ten times. The V gene is TRBV7-9, the J gene TRBJ1-1; 7 nucleotides agree with TRBD1. This CDR3 region has 16 residues. J lost 1 base, V lost 5 bases, and 10 bases had no gene match. Per germline, CDR1 SEHNR and CDR2 FQNEAQ (reference sequence). The CDR3 sequence: CASSPTRTGTNTEAFF. CDR3 coding DNA: TGTGCCAGCAGCCCCACAAGGACAGGAACGAACACTGAAGCTTTCTTT.